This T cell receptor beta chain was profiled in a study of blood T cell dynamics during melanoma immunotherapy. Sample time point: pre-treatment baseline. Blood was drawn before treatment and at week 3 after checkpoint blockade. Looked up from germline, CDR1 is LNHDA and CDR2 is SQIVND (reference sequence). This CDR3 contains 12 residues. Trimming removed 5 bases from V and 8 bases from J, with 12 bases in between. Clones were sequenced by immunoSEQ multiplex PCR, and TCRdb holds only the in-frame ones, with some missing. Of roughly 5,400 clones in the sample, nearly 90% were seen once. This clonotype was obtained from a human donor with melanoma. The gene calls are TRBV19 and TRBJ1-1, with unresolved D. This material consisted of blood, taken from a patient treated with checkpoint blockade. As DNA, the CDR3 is TGTGCCAGTAGTCCCCGCGGCAGGGAAGCTTTCTTT. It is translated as CASSPRGREAFF.